The source of this TCR beta chain is a study of high-grade serous ovarian cancer treatment subgroups. Across the study: Samples averaged 14,192 reads and 6,900 or so unique TCR beta rearrangements.

Comment on this clone: Its target is unknown.

Tumor samples were taken before definitive surgery or chemotherapy. This CDR3 region has 14 residues. Germline V lookup: CDR1 MNHNS, CDR2 SASEGT. V shed 2 bases and J 6 bases; nucleotides not matched to a gene: 6. Findings of the study overall: Higher neoantigen levels went with greater TCR clonal relatedness.

The repertoire was sequenced with immunoSEQ multiplex PCR; TCRdb's copy has only in-frame clones and lacks some. Altogether about 40,000 clones are present, over 60% being singletons, with the ten largest covering 3.1%. This clonotype was obtained from a human donor with high-grade serous ovarian cancer. The chain combines TRBV6-1 with TRBJ2-5, with 7 nucleotides matching TRBD2. The sample was tumor tissue. CDR3 bases: TGTGCCAGCAGTGAATTGGGGGAGGGAAAGACCCAGTACTTC. Translation gives CASSELGEGKTQYF.